The present T cell receptor beta chain was sequenced within a study of glioma-infiltrating T cells. TCR alpha and beta CDR3 regions were amplified from RNA using iRepertoire nested multiplex PCR. One entry per CDR3 protein, called by TCRdb with MiXCR from the multiplex PCR reads. The table has about 180,000 distinct CDR3 sequences, around 40% seen once. Per germline, CDR1 DFQATT and CDR2 SNEGSKA (reference sequence). CDR3 size: 14 residues. Trimming took 1 base from V and 6 from J, leaving 14 bases between them. This clonotype was recorded at least ten times. No antigen is known for it. The study, taken as a whole, reports: Only very few CDR3 sequences appeared in both tissue and blood.

Sequenced: glioma tissue, nonneoplastic brain tissue, or PBMCs (not recorded which). This TCR derives from a human donor with low-grade glioma or glioblastoma, undergoing nonglioma brain surgery, or in good health (not recorded which). This chain uses TRBV20-1 with TRBJ2-3, with D perhaps TRBD2 (7 bases). CDR3 sequence reads: CSARGGGGGDTQYF. CDR3 sequence (DNA): TGCAGTGCTAGAGGCGGAGGGGGGGGGGATACGCAGTATTTT.